Listed here are 7 T cell receptor beta chains from one sample, sequenced in a study of patients and donors after allogeneic stem cell transplantation. TCRdb recomputed calls from the RT-PCR reads with MiXCR, one row per CDR3 protein. Of some 960,000 distinct CDR3 sequences listed, more than 15% are singletons. The sample comprised blood, either unsorted or a sorted T cell fraction (not recorded which). The receptors shown here come from a human donor who was either an allogeneic HSCT recipient or a stem cell or donor lymphocyte infusion donor (not recorded which). It is not recorded whose cells these are; they may come from a transplant donor.

This rearrangement joins TRBV4-1 to TRBJ2-3; no definite D call. Germline V gene sequence: CDR1 MGHRA, CDR2 YSYEKL. This CDR3 has 19 residues. V shed 3 bases and J shed 0 bases, with 22 bases lying between them. CDR3 sequence: CASSQRTTHPAASTDTQYF. CDR3 bases: TGCGCCAGCAGCCAGCGGACCACCCACCCCGCTGCTAGCACAGATACGCAGTATTTT.

The V call is TRBV25-1, the J call TRBJ1-2; D unresolved. The CDR3 runs to 15 residues. Trimming pared 4 bases from V and 5 bases from J, leaving 17 bases between. Per the germline V gene, CDR1 is MGHDK and CDR2 is SYGVNS. The CDR3 nucleotides read TGTGCCAGCAGTGCCCCCGAGGCAGCCAAATATGGCTACACCTTC. Amino acid sequence: CASSAPEAAKYGYTF.

The rearrangement joins TRBV6-4 to TRBJ2-3; a weak D match, TRBD1 (8 bases). Germline V CDR1 and CDR2: MRHNA, SNTAGT. Between the trimmed V and J ends, which lost 4 bases and 5 bases, there was a span of 16 bases. This CDR3 region has 15 residues. The CDR3 reads CASSARAGQVDTQYF. The DNA for the CDR3 is TGTGCCAGCAGTGCAAGAGCGGGACAGGTAGATACGCAGTATTTT.

In its sample, this clonotype was seen many times. The chain is built from TRBV9 and TRBJ2-6; D may be TRBD1 (6 bases). Germline V CDR1 and CDR2: SGDLS, YYNGEE. The CDR3 is 20 residues long. V dropped 0 bases and J dropped 0 bases, with 19 bases sitting between them. CDR3 nucleotides: TGTGCCAGCAGCGTAGATCTGGGACAAGGGTTTAACTCTGGGGCCAACGTCCTGACTTTC. The encoded protein is CASSVDLGQGFNSGANVLTF.

This chain links TRBV12-3 or TRBV12-4 with TRBJ1-4, with a tentative D call TRBD1 (5 bases). The CDR3 runs to 12 residues. The V end lost 6 bases, the J end lost 8 bases, and 10 bases lay between the germline ends. The CDR3: CASRPGDEKLFF. As DNA, the CDR3 is TGTGCCAGCAGACCGGGGGACGAAAAACTGTTTTTT.

In this sample, this clonotype turned up once. The rearrangement links TRBV4-2 to TRBJ2-3; TRBD2 agrees at 9 bases. Per the germline V gene, CDR1 is LGHNA and CDR2 is YNFKEQ. After removal of 3 bases from V and 5 bases from J, the junction contained 9 bases not matched to a gene. The CDR3 totals 16 residues. CDR3 sequence: CASSQEVAGVGDTQYF. The CDR3 nucleotides are TGTGCCAGCAGCCAGGAGGTAGCGGGAGTGGGAGATACGCAGTATTTT.

The chain employs TRBV20-1 and TRBJ2-1; 9 bases agree with TRBD2. The CDR3 sequence is 14 residues long. J lost 6 bases, V lost 2 bases, and 5 bases had no gene match. The germline CDR1 and CDR2 sequences are DFQATT and SNEGSKA (reference sequence). CDR3 region: CSARWRGGGNEQFF. The CDR3, as DNA: TGCAGTGCTAGATGGCGGGGGGGCGGCAATGAGCAGTTCTTC.